Below, 2 T cell receptor beta chains from the same sample are listed, as sequenced in a study of PD-1 blockade in mismatch repair-deficient tumors. Assay used: immunoSEQ multiplex PCR; TCRdb lists only in-frame clones, some missing. Of some 110,000 clones listed, about 83% are singletons. The source was peripheral blood, collected 60 weeks after starting pembrolizumab. The receptors originated from an adult with mismatch repair-deficient cancer.

This clone was counted only a few times. The rearrangement links TRBV11-2 to TRBJ1-4; 8 bases agree with TRBD1. This CDR3 has 15 amino acids. Germline V gives CDR1 SGHAT, CDR2 FQNNGV. V was pared by 3 bases and J by 6 bases, with 6 bases of the junction left unmatched. The CDR3 loop reads CASSFQGARDEKLFF. CDR3 coding DNA: TGTGCCAGCAGCTTCCAGGGGGCGCGTGATGAAAAACTGTTTTTT.

The chain recombines TRBV19 with TRBJ1-1, with D perhaps matching TRBD1 (5 bases). There are 14 residues in the CDR3. Germline V lookup: CDR1 LNHDA, CDR2 SQIVND (reference sequence). Trimming stripped 5 bases from V and 1 base from J, with 11 bases between. The CDR3 region has the DNA TGTGCCAGTAGTTACGGAACAGGGAACACTGAAGCTTTCTTT. It specifies CASSYGTGNTEAFF.